A single sample gave rise to the 32 T cell receptor beta chains below, sequenced in a study of STAT3 mutations in large granular lymphocyte leukemia. The study's findings and limits: Every T-cell large granular lymphocyte leukemia patient had at least one immunodominant TCR beta clonotype.

Libraries were prepared by immunoSEQ multiplex PCR; TCRdb keeps only in-frame clonotypes and omits some of them. Here the sample spans 30,000 to 40,000 clones, about 90% being singletons. No antigen is known for these receptors. Sequenced: peripheral blood mononuclear cells. These receptors were taken from a man aged 55 to 70 with T-cell large granular lymphocyte leukemia. Some clones in this sample may be carry-over from other donors' samples.

This chain uses TRBV11-3 with TRBJ2-7, with unresolved D. Germline V gives CDR1 SGHNT, CDR2 YENEEA. The ends were cut back, 6 bases at V and 1 base at J, with 13 bases in the middle. CDR3 size: 14 residues. CDR3 amino acids: CASSKGSSSYEQYF. The CDR3 DNA reads TGTGCCAGCAGTAAGGGCAGTTCTTCCTACGAGCAGTACTTC.

V gene TRBV13 combines with J gene TRBJ2-1, with 7 bases lining up with TRBD2. The CDR3 runs to 15 residues. V was clipped by 5 bases and J by 5 bases; unmatched bases: 9. Per the germline V gene, CDR1 is PRHDT and CDR2 is FYEKMQ (reference sequence). The CDR3 reads CASSPTASGHNEQFF. DNA of the CDR3: TGTGCCAGCAGCCCAACGGCTAGCGGTCACAATGAGCAGTTCTTC.

The CDR3 sequence is CATSSPGRREYEQYF. DNA of the CDR3: TGTGCCACCAGCAGTCCAGGGCGGAGAGAATACGAGCAGTACTTC. V is TRBV15 and J is TRBJ2-7, with TRBD1 as a possible D gene (5 bases). The CDR3 contains 15 residues. Per germline, CDR1 LNHNV and CDR2 YYDKDF (reference sequence). The V end was cut by 3 bases, the J end by 4 bases, with 16 bases between.

This clone was picked up a small number of times. This chain connects TRBV6-5 to TRBJ2-1, with TRBD2 identical over 11 bases. The CDR3 length is 15 residues. Losses at the gene ends were 5 bases for V and 5 bases for J; bases not matched to a gene: 5. CDR1 MNHEY and CDR2 SVGAGI come from the germline V gene. CDR3 in amino acids: CASSIGLAGHNEQFF. The CDR3 DNA follows: TGTGCCAGCAGTATCGGACTAGCGGGCCACAATGAGCAGTTCTTC.

This chain uses TRBV15 with TRBJ2-7; D is unresolved. V was pared by 6 bases and J by 2 bases, with 17 bases between. The CDR3 contains 15 residues. Germline V CDR1 and CDR2: LNHNV, YYDKDF (reference sequence). The DNA of the CDR3 is TGTGCCACCAGTCCCCAGCCGGGTTACACCTACGAGCAGTACTTC. Protein product: CATSPQPGYTYEQYF.

This sequence joins TRBV30 and TRBJ2-2, with D unclear. Germline CDR1 reads GTSNPN; CDR2 reads SVGIG (reference sequence). The V end was cut by 0 bases, the J end by 6 bases, with 11 bases between. There are 14 residues in the CDR3. CDR3 nucleotides: TGTGCCTGGAGTGTACCTGCGGTCCCCGGGGAGCTGTTTTTT. As protein: CAWSVPAVPGELFF. Using reference TRBV30 and TRBJ2-2 for the parts outside the CDR3, the full variable domain is SQTIHQWPATLVQPVGSPLSLECTVEGTSNPNLYWYRQAAGRGLQLLFYSVGIGQISSEVPQNLSASRPQDRQFILSSKKLLLSDSGFYLCAWSVPAVPGELFFGEGSRLTVL.

This clone has a handful of counts. V usage is TRBV7-9 and J usage is TRBJ1-2, with D hard to call. CDR1 is SEHNR, CDR2 FQNEAQ, per germline (reference sequence). This CDR3 has 14 amino acids. Trimming cost V 5 bases and J 2 bases, with 12 bases left between them. CDR3 sequence reads: CASSQGSGNYGYTF. CDR3 nucleotide sequence: TGTGCCAGCAGCCAAGGCTCTGGGAACTATGGCTACACCTTC.

The gene calls are TRBV29-1 and TRBJ1-2; perhaps TRBD1 as D (6 bases). The length of the CDR3 is 13 residues. From germline, CDR1 is SQVTM and CDR2 ANQGSEA. V lost 6 bases to trimming and J lost 7 bases, with 18 bases between them. As DNA, the CDR3 is TGCAGCGTCACACGTAGGGGGGCTGGTGGCTACACCTTC. This sequence encodes CSVTRRGAGGYTF.

The V call is TRBV7-9, the J call TRBJ2-1; TRBD2 matches 7 bases. This CDR3 is 16 amino acids long. Germline V lookup: CDR1 SEHNR, CDR2 FQNEAQ (reference sequence). Trimming removed 0 bases from V and 4 bases from J; junction bases left unmatched: 6. The chain's CDR3 is CASSLALSGEYNEQFF. The DNA for the CDR3 is TGTGCCAGCAGCTTAGCGCTAAGCGGGGAATACAATGAGCAGTTCTTC.

The CDR3 here is CASSEGSRETYTQYF. DNA for the CDR3: TGTGCCAGCAGCGAAGGGTCGCGGGAGACTTATACGCAGTATTTT. The chain employs TRBV7-2 and TRBJ2-3; 7 bases align to TRBD2. This CDR3 is built from 15 residues. V trimming: 5 bases; J trimming: 7 bases; junction bases outside the gene matches: 12. Germline-derived CDR1 and CDR2 are SGHTA and FQGNSA.

The chain uses TRBV6-5 and TRBJ2-5, with TRBD1 identical over 10 bases. CDR1 MNHEY and CDR2 SVGAGI come from the germline V gene. Trimming cost V 5 bases and J 4 bases; bases outside gene matches: 4. CDR3 length: 14 residues. Here the CDR3 reads CASSRQGAGETQYF. CDR3 nucleotides: TGTGCCAGCAGTCGACAGGGGGCAGGAGAGACCCAGTACTTC.

The chain joins TRBV6-6 to TRBJ2-3; no firm D call. Germline-derived CDR1 and CDR2 are MNHNY and SVGAGI (reference sequence). This CDR3 has 12 amino acids. Trimming took 6 bases from V and 2 from J, leaving 6 bases between them. CDR3 residues: CASRTPTDTQYF. CDR3 DNA: TGTGCCAGCAGGACACCCACAGATACGCAGTATTTT.

The sample holds one count of this clone. This chain joins TRBV10-3 and TRBJ2-1; D is tentatively TRBD1 or TRBD2 (6 bases each). The V end was cut by 0 bases, the J end by 0 bases, with 9 bases between. This CDR3 has 16 amino acids. CDR1 ENHRY and CDR2 SYGVKD come from the germline V gene. The CDR3 DNA reads TGTGCCATCAGTGAGTCAGGGGGGAGCTCCTACAATGAGCAGTTCTTC. Its protein is CAISESGGSSYNEQFF.

The count of this clone is one. The chain uses TRBV5-1 and TRBJ2-1; a possible D gene is TRBD2 (6 bases). Germline lookup yields CDR1 SGHRS and CDR2 YFSETQ. V was pared by 0 bases and J by 8 bases, with 15 bases between. The CDR3 is made up of 15 amino acids. The DNA of the CDR3 is TGCGCCAGCAGCTTGGGAACGGGGGTCGGCGATGAGCAGTTCTTC. The encoded protein is CASSLGTGVGDEQFF.

The chain's CDR3 is CASGLRGQGNYEQYF. The CDR3 region has the DNA TGTGCCAGCGGGCTCCGAGGACAGGGGAACTACGAGCAGTACTTC. The rearrangement joins TRBV27 to TRBJ2-7, with 9 bases matching TRBD1. The CDR3 totals 15 residues. Germline V gene sequence: CDR1 MNHEY, CDR2 SMNVEV (reference sequence). J lost 3 bases, V lost 8 bases, and 11 bases had no gene match.

There are a few counts of this clone. CDR3 nucleotide sequence: TGCGCCAGCAGCTCAGCCGGGACTAGCGTGGGCGAGCAGTACTTC. Its protein is CASSSAGTSVGEQYF. The chain recombines TRBV5-1 with TRBJ2-7, with 10 nucleotides matching TRBD2. This CDR3 has 15 amino acids. V lost 3 bases to trimming and J lost 6 bases; unmatched junction nucleotides: 9. Germline assignment: CDR1 SGHRS and CDR2 YFSETQ.

The chain carries TRBV5-1 and TRBJ1-1; D gene unclear. The germline V and J ends were trimmed by 1 base and 2 bases, with 6 bases remaining between them. The germline gives CDR1 SGHRS, CDR2 YFSETQ. This CDR3 region has 13 residues. CDR3 sequence: CASSLRSNTEAFF. CDR3 DNA sequence: TGCGCCAGCAGCTTGAGGAGCAACACTGAAGCTTTCTTT.

The chain couples TRBV6-5 to TRBJ2-7, with TRBD2 identical over 7 bases. CDR1 and CDR2 (germline): MNHEY, SVGAGI. This CDR3 region has 13 residues. The V segment lost 8 bases and the J segment 6 bases; nucleotides outside the gene matches: 10. CDR3 region: CASLGGPSPEQYF. The CDR3 coding sequence is TGTGCCAGCCTGGGAGGGCCCTCCCCCGAGCAGTACTTC.

This sequence joins TRBV11-2 and TRBJ1-2, with D unresolved. The V end lost 4 bases, the J end lost 4 bases, and 16 bases lay between the germline ends. The CDR3 runs to 15 residues. Germline V gene sequence: CDR1 SGHAT, CDR2 FQNNGV. CDR3 protein: CASSYPLRSPYGYTF. In DNA, the CDR3 is TGTGCCAGCAGCTACCCTCTTAGGTCCCCCTATGGCTACACCTTC.

The rearrangement uses TRBV9 and TRBJ2-7; the D is unclear. The CDR3 has 12 residues. Trimming left V 0 bases short and J 9 bases short, with 10 bases between. Germline loops: CDR1 SGDLS, CDR2 YYNGEE. The CDR3 region has the DNA TGTGCCAGCAGCGTAGAAGACAATCCGCAGTACTTC. The encoded protein is CASSVEDNPQYF.

The chain joins TRBV6-6 to TRBJ2-7, with TRBD1 matching 8 bases. CDR3 length: 15 residues. V was pared by 6 bases and J by 4 bases, with 11 bases of the junction left unmatched. CDR1 is MNHNY and CDR2 is SVGAGI in the germline V gene (reference sequence). The CDR3: CASSDDQGARYEQYF. The CDR3 region has the DNA TGTGCCAGCAGCGACGACCAGGGGGCGCGGTACGAGCAGTACTTC.

The chain uses TRBV18 and TRBJ2-6; tentatively, D is TRBD1 or TRBD2 (5 bases each). The V gene's germline CDR1 is KGHSH and CDR2 LQKENI. V shed 1 base and J shed 4 bases, with 8 bases lying between them. The CDR3 length is 15 residues. The CDR3 region is CASSPRGIGANVLTF. In DNA, the CDR3 is TGTGCCAGCTCACCACGGGGGATCGGGGCCAACGTCCTGACTTTC. The variable domain in full, with the rest retrieved from reference TRBV18 and TRBJ2-6, is NAGVMQNPRHLVRRRGQEARLRCSPMKGHSHVYWYRQLPEEGLKFMVYLQKENIIDESGMPKERFSAEFPKEGPSILRIQQVVRGDSAAYFCASSPRGIGANVLTFGAGSRLTVL.

In DNA form, the CDR3 reads TGCGCCAGCAGCCCGGAGGTAGGGTCGAGCTATGGCTACACCTTC. This codes for CASSPEVGSSYGYTF. The genes are TRBV5-1 and TRBJ1-2; unclear D gene. CDR1 is SGHRS and CDR2 is YFSETQ in the germline V gene. The CDR3 covers 15 residues. V was clipped by 4 bases and J by 4 bases, with 17 bases between them.

The chain uses TRBV19 and TRBJ2-7, with 12 positions matching TRBD2. The CDR3 extends over 16 amino acids. V lost 3 bases and J lost 5; bases outside the gene matches: 8. Germline V gives CDR1 LNHDA, CDR2 SQIVND (reference sequence). CDR3 amino acids: CASSIQTSGSWDEQYF. Written as DNA, the CDR3 is TGTGCCAGTAGTATCCAGACTAGCGGGAGTTGGGACGAGCAGTACTTC.

The chain links TRBV6-5 to TRBJ1-6; 7 bases map to TRBD1. Trimming removed 2 bases from V and 7 bases from J; junction bases left unmatched: 2. Germline V gene lookup returns CDR1 MNHEY and CDR2 SVGAGI. This CDR3 has 14 residues. The CDR3 bases are TGTGCCAGCAGTTACGACAGGGCCAATTCACCCCTCCACTTT. This sequence encodes CASSYDRANSPLHF.

The chain employs TRBV7-9 and TRBJ2-3; tentative D call: TRBD2 (5 bases). V was pared by 6 bases and J by 5 bases, with 12 bases between. This CDR3 is 13 amino acids long. Per germline, CDR1 SEHNR and CDR2 FQNEAQ (reference sequence). The CDR3 DNA sequence: TGTGCCAGCAGTCAAGACCGGGGAGATACGCAGTATTTT. Translating gives CASSQDRGDTQYF.

Only one count was recorded for this clone. The J gene is TRBJ1-1, the V gene TRBV7-9; no firm D call. The CDR3 is 12 residues long. CDR1 is SEHNR, CDR2 FQNEAQ, per germline (reference sequence). The V gene lost 4 bases and the J gene lost 6 bases, with 9 bases spanning the gap. CDR3 DNA sequence: TGTGCCAGCAGCTGGGAGGTCTCTGAAGCTTTCTTT. Its protein is CASSWEVSEAFF.

V is TRBV2 and J is TRBJ2-3; TRBD2 might be the D (5 bases). The germline V and J ends were trimmed by 7 bases and 4 bases, with 15 bases remaining between them. This CDR3 contains 14 residues. CDR1 SNHLY and CDR2 FYNNEI come from the germline V gene. The CDR3 nucleotides are TGTGCCAGCAATCGACGACTAAGTTCAGATACGCAGTATTTT. Translating it yields CASNRRLSSDTQYF. The entire variable domain, with the rest obtained from reference TRBV2 and TRBJ2-3, is as follows: EPEVTQTPSHQVTQMGQEVILRCVPISNHLYFYWYRQILGQKVEFLVSFYNNEISEKSEIFDDQFSVERPDGSNFTLKIRSTKLEDSAMYFCASNRRLSSDTQYFGPGTRLTVL.

The chain couples TRBV28 to TRBJ1-2; possible D gene TRBD1, 5 bases. Germline CDR1 and CDR2: MDHEN and SYDVKM. The length of the CDR3 is 12 residues. Trimming removed 6 bases from V and 8 bases from J, with 13 bases in between. The CDR3 region has the DNA TGTGCCAGCAGGGGACTGTTATGGGGCTACACCTTC. This gives the protein CASRGLLWGYTF.

In its sample, this clone was seen once. The chain has TRBV5-8 and TRBJ1-2; 7 nucleotides match TRBD1. CDR1 and CDR2 from the germline V gene are SGHTS and YDEGEE. The CDR3 runs 12 residues. Losses at the gene ends were 3 bases for V and 7 bases for J; bases not matched to a gene: 3. The CDR3 DNA reads TGTGCCAGCAGCTCCGGGACAGTTGGCTACACCTTC. Protein sequence: CASSSGTVGYTF.

This sequence joins TRBV28 and TRBJ1-2, with D uncertain. V lost 2 bases, J lost 0 bases, and 4 bases lay in between. This CDR3 is built from 13 residues. Germline values: CDR1 MDHEN, CDR2 SYDVKM. The CDR3 loop reads CASSLSPNYGYTF. In nucleotides, the CDR3 is TGTGCCAGCAGTTTAAGTCCTAACTATGGCTACACCTTC.

The chain joins TRBV2 to TRBJ2-3; TRBD2 agrees at 8 bases. Trimming removed 5 bases from V and 6 bases from J; junction bases left unmatched: 10. CDR1 SNHLY and CDR2 FYNNEI come from the germline V gene. The CDR3 contains 15 residues. CDR3 residues: CASSLPAGARDTQYF. The CDR3 bases are TGTGCCAGCAGTCTCCCAGCGGGAGCGAGGGATACGCAGTATTTT.